One and the same sample provided the 10 T cell receptor beta chains below, sequenced in a study of tumor-infiltrating lymphocytes in localized non-small cell lung cancer listed by TCRdb under 2021. Library preparation was by the immunoSEQ multiplex PCR assay. The table comes from immuneACCESS by way of TCRdb, which keeps in-frame sequences with V and J called. Part of the clones is missing from these tables; in studies checked, under half for an unresolved V gene and the rest for unknown reasons. This sample holds some 9,300 clones; around 80% were observed only once. The ten top clones hold 9.8% of the sample. The sequencing input was lung tumor tissue. The source is a human donor with non-small cell lung cancer.

This clone was found a few times. The rearrangement joins TRBV4-2 to TRBJ2-3, with TRBD1 as a possible D gene (7 bases). Germline V gene lookup returns CDR1 LGHNA and CDR2 YNFKEQ. This CDR3 has 16 amino acids. Trimming pared 1 base from V and 2 bases from J, leaving 13 bases between. The CDR3 protein is CASSQGLEGATDTQYF. CDR3 sequence (DNA): TGTGCCAGCAGCCAAGGTTTGGAGGGGGCCACAGATACGCAGTATTTT.

In this sample, this clone turned up once. The rearrangement links TRBV19 to TRBJ1-5; 7 bases line up with TRBD1. This CDR3 contains 15 residues. From germline, CDR1 is LNHDA and CDR2 SQIVND (reference sequence). The J segment lost 3 bases and the V segment lost 6 bases, leaving 8 bases of the junction unmatched. The CDR3 DNA follows: TGTGCCAGTAGGGGACAGATTCTTACCAATCAGCCCCAGCATTTT. Its translation is CASRGQILTNQPQHF.

The V and J genes are TRBV29-1 and TRBJ1-1; weak D call: TRBD1 (5 bases). The V end was cut by 3 bases, the J end by 10 bases, with 15 bases between. The CDR3 is 12 amino acids. Germline assignment: CDR1 SQVTM and CDR2 ANQGSEA. The CDR3: CSVDLGPGGAFF. The CDR3 DNA follows: TGCAGCGTTGACCTTGGGCCTGGGGGAGCTTTCTTT.

The chain carries TRBV28 and TRBJ2-3; 10 positions match TRBD2. Germline trimming cut 8 bases from V and 1 base from J; bases unmatched to any gene: 12. The germline V gene encodes CDR1 MDHEN and CDR2 SYDVKM. CDR3 length equals 17 residues. CDR3 region: CASPPSGLAGGTDTQYF. In DNA form, the CDR3 reads TGTGCCAGCCCCCCCTCAGGGCTAGCGGGAGGCACAGATACGCAGTATTTT.

This clone was seen once. This chain joins TRBV7-2 and TRBJ2-1; TRBD1 is a possible D gene (5 bases). V lost 2 bases and J lost 6, with 11 bases in between. CDR1 and CDR2 from the germline V gene are SGHTA and FQGNSA. The CDR3 loop spans 14 amino acids. CDR3 loop: CASSLIAGSNEQFF. The CDR3 DNA reads as TGTGCCAGCAGCTTAATCGCAGGGTCCAATGAGCAGTTCTTC.

V and J are TRBV2 and TRBJ1-3; 8 bases align to TRBD1. CDR3 length: 15 amino acids. Looked up from germline, CDR1 is SNHLY and CDR2 is FYNNEI. Trimming at V came to 8 bases and at J to 5 bases, leaving 11 bases not matched to a gene. CDR3 loop: CASERTGDRRNTIYF. The DNA for the CDR3 is TGTGCCAGCGAAAGAACTGGGGACAGGCGAAACACCATATATTTT.

The gene calls are TRBV6-5 and TRBJ1-2, with a possible D match to TRBD1 (6 bases). The CDR3 sequence is 14 residues long. The V and J ends lost 5 bases and 6 bases respectively, with 16 bases between them. CDR1 is MNHEY and CDR2 is SVGAGI in the germline V gene. The CDR3 region is CASSKTGPGHGYTF. The CDR3 DNA is TGTGCCAGCAGTAAAACAGGGCCAGGTCATGGCTACACCTTC.

This clone was counted only a few times. V usage is TRBV6-5 and J usage is TRBJ1-1; D is perhaps TRBD1 (6 bases). This CDR3 contains 12 residues. V dropped 6 bases and J dropped 11 bases, with 16 bases sitting between them. From germline, CDR1 is MNHEY and CDR2 SVGAGI. CDR3 sequence: CASSTPQGRAFF. As DNA, the CDR3 is TGTGCCAGCAGCACGCCACAGGGACGGGCTTTCTTT.

As for this clone: One end of the junction is discordant with germline, which a read error may explain. The genes are TRBV7-2 and TRBJ1-3; 9 nucleotides line up with TRBD1. The germline gives CDR1 SGHTA, CDR2 FQGNSA. The CDR3 totals 17 residues. The chain's CDR3 is CASSQEWGQGLGNTIYF. CDR3 DNA: TGCGCCAGCAGCCAAGAATGGGGACAGGGCTTAGGAAACACCATATATTTT.

The J gene is TRBJ1-2, the V gene TRBV7-8, with TRBD1 identical over 7 bases. This CDR3 is 16 amino acids long. The germline gives CDR1 SGHVS, CDR2 FQNEAQ. V lost 3 bases, J lost 1 base, and 8 bases stayed unmatched. As DNA, the CDR3 is TGTGCCAGCAGCTTTGCCGGGACAGAGATTAACTATGGCTACACCTTC. Its translation: CASSFAGTEINYGYTF.